What follows describes a single T cell receptor beta chain. The assay was immunoSEQ multiplex PCR, and TCRdb's table has in-frame clones only and misses some. The sample shows about 64,000 clones, just under 95% of them seen only once. This entry is derived from a study of T cell changes during pregnancy in multiple sclerosis. V was clipped by 4 bases and J by 2 bases; unmatched bases: 3. The CDR3 consists of 14 residues. Per germline, CDR1 MDHEN and CDR2 SYDVKM. The sample consisted of peripheral blood, taken in the second trimester of pregnancy. The V gene is TRBV28, the J gene TRBJ2-7; 9 bases are shared with TRBD1. The TCR sequence derives from a female donor with multiple sclerosis, enrolled in a pregnancy study. This CDR3 is CASSSGTGTYEQYF. The CDR3 nucleotides read TGTGCCAGCAGTTCCGGGACAGGGACCTACGAGCAGTACTTC.